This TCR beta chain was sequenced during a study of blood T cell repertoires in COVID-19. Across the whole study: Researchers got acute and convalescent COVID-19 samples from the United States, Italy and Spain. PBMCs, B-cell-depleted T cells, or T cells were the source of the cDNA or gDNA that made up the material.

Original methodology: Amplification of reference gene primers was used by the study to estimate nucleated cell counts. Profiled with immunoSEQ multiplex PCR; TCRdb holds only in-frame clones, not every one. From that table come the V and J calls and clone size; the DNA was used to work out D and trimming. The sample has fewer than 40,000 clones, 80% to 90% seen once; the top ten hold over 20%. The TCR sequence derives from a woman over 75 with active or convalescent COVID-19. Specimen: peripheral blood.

Written as DNA, the CDR3 is TGTGCCACCAGTGATGGTAGTCGGACAGACAATCAGCCCCAGCATTTT. This codes for CATSDGSRTDNQPQHF. The chain links TRBV24-1 to TRBJ1-5; tentatively, D is TRBD1 (6 bases). Trimming pared 3 bases from V and 3 bases from J, leaving 14 bases between. The CDR3 has 16 amino acids. Per the germline V gene, CDR1 is KGHDR and CDR2 is SFDVKD.